These T cell receptor beta chains were read from a single sample in a study of shared clonotypes between healthy human individuals. This table comes from immunoSEQ multiplex PCR, and its TCRdb copy is limited to in-frame clones, with some not included. The table lists 600,000 to 800,000 clones, 55% to 80% of them singletons, with more than 1.5% in the top ten. The sequencing input was memory CD4+ T cells sorted from blood. These receptor sequences come from a woman in her twenties or thirties in good health. Each CDR3 is given with its conserved first and last residue. The D gene is left open where the match is weak. Size values are once, few and many counts, or a class for expanded clones, and some rows have none.

TRBD1	TRBV7-9	TRBJ2-1	-	CASRAQGSEQFF	TGTGCCAGCCGCGCACAGGGGAGTGAGCAGTTCTTC
-	TRBV7-9	TRBJ2-7	-	CASSPLGGEQYF	TGTGCCAGCTCCCCTCTCGGCGGCGAGCAGTACTTC
-	TRBV28	TRBJ1-2	-	CASSPKSGEGYTF	TGTGCCAGCAGTCCCAAATCAGGGGAAGGCTACACCTTC
-	TRBV6-9	TRBJ2-1	-	CASSSRVVEQFF	TGTGCCAGCAGTTCACGAGTAGTTGAGCAGTTCTTC
TRBD1	TRBV18	TRBJ1-1	-	CASSPDRNEAFF	TGTGCCAGCTCACCGGACAGGAATGAAGCTTTCTTT
-	TRBV5-4	TRBJ1-1	-	CASSPPPGMNTEAFF	TGTGCCAGCAGCCCCCCGCCGGGTATGAACACTGAAGCTTTCTTT
-	TRBV10-2	TRBJ1-5	-	CATGSGRLSQPQHF	TGCGCCACCGGTTCAGGGCGCCTATCTCAGCCCCAGCATTTT
-	TRBV28	TRBJ2-7	-	CASSFFLRGKPSYEQYF	TGTGCCAGCAGTTTTTTCTTGCGTGGGAAACCCTCCTACGAGCAGTACTTC
-	TRBV18	TRBJ2-1	-	CASSPGRSHEQFF	TGTGCCAGCTCACCAGGACGATCCCATGAGCAGTTCTTC
TRBD1	TRBV5-6	TRBJ1-1	-	CASSWTGTANTEAFF	TGTGCCAGCAGCTGGACCGGGACAGCGAACACTGAAGCTTTCTTT
-	TRBV27	TRBJ1-2	-	CASSFLGATYGYTF	TGTGCCAGCAGTTTCTTGGGCGCTACTTATGGCTACACCTTC
-	TRBV19	TRBJ1-5	-	CASSTRPTWGASNQPQHF	TGTGCCAGTAGTACCAGACCAACATGGGGGGCCAGCAATCAGCCCCAGCATTTT
-	TRBV10-3	TRBJ2-7	-	CATRATSEQYF	TGTGCCACCCGAGCGACTAGCGAGCAGTACTTC
-	TRBV7-9	TRBJ1-2	-	CASSLGNVGVLTNGYTF	TGTGCCAGCAGCTTAGGGAACGTCGGGGTTCTCACGAATGGCTACACCTTC
-	TRBV28	TRBJ1-5	-	CASSLFLVRGSNQPQHF	TGTGCCAGCAGTTTATTTCTGGTGCGGGGGAGCAATCAGCCCCAGCATTTT
-	TRBV10-3	TRBJ2-2	many	CAISPGRELFF	TGTGCCATCAGTCCGGGAAGGGAGCTGTTTTTT
-	TRBV4-1	TRBJ2-7	-	CASSQGSGKSYEQYF	TGCGCCAGCAGCCAAGGGTCCGGCAAATCCTACGAGCAGTACTTC
-	TRBV28	TRBJ2-3	once	CASSLPSVGDTQYF	TGTGCCAGCAGTTTACCCTCGGTGGGGGATACGCAGTATTTT
TRBD2	TRBV28	TRBJ2-1	-	CASSLPHGRGGPFNEQFF	TGTGCCAGCAGTTTACCCCACGGGCGGGGAGGGCCGTTTAATGAGCAGTTCTTC
TRBD1	TRBV11-2	TRBJ1-6	once	CASSTTGGNSPLHF	TGTGCCAGCAGCACTACAGGGGGGAATTCACCCCTCCACTTT
TRBD1	TRBV5-5	TRBJ1-2	-	CASSWTGGHGYTF	TGTGCCAGCAGCTGGACAGGGGGCCATGGCTACACCTTC
TRBD2	TRBV5-1	TRBJ2-7	-	CASSEGLAASHEQYF	TGCGCCAGCAGCGAGGGACTAGCGGCATCACACGAGCAGTACTTC
-	TRBV28	TRBJ1-3	-	CASSSGLTGNTIYF	TGTGCCAGCAGTTCGGGTTTAACTGGAAACACCATATATTTT
TRBD1	TRBV5-5	TRBJ1-4	-	CASSKDRGQSNEKLFF	TGTGCCAGCAGCAAGGACAGGGGGCAGAGTAATGAAAAACTGTTTTTT
-	TRBV28	TRBJ1-1	-	CASSLTGNGDTEAFF	TGTGCCAGCAGTTTAACAGGGAACGGGGACACTGAAGCTTTCTTT
-	TRBV4-1	TRBJ2-3	-	CASSQDGASRDTQYF	TGCGCCAGCAGCCAAGATGGGGCTAGCAGGGATACGCAGTATTTT
TRBD2	TRBV29-1	TRBJ2-3	-	CSVGTSGSRRTDTQYF	TGCAGCGTTGGAACTAGCGGGAGCCGACGCACAGATACGCAGTATTTT
-	TRBV10-2	TRBJ2-7	-	CASSDGVGTRYEQYF	TGCGCCAGCAGTGATGGGGTGGGAACTAGATACGAGCAGTACTTC
-	TRBV18	TRBJ2-2	-	CASSRPDSGTGELFF	TGTGCCAGCTCTCGTCCGGACAGTGGCACCGGGGAGCTGTTTTTT
TRBD1	TRBV28	TRBJ2-2	once	CASRRRQGDLGELFF	TGTGCCAGCAGGCGCCGACAGGGGGATCTGGGGGAGCTGTTTTTT
-	TRBV30	TRBJ2-1	-	CAWSVASRNNEQFF	TGTGCCTGGAGTGTGGCTAGCCGGAACAATGAGCAGTTCTTC
-	TRBV4-1	TRBJ2-7	-	CASSQDRAITSSYEQYF	TGCGCCAGCAGCCAAGATCGGGCTATCACGAGCTCCTACGAGCAGTACTTC
-	TRBV10-3	TRBJ2-4	few	CAIGLEGPQNIQYF	TGTGCCATCGGCCTCGAGGGTCCCCAAAACATTCAGTACTTC
-	TRBV29-1	TRBJ2-7	-	CSVSFSKPGEQYF	TGCAGCGTATCCTTTTCCAAGCCAGGGGAGCAGTACTTC
-	TRBV5-1	TRBJ2-1	many	CASSSDSNSYNEQFF	TGCGCCAGCAGCTCAGACTCAAACTCCTACAATGAGCAGTTCTTC
-	TRBV5-4	TRBJ1-2	-	CASSQDQGYGYTF	TGCGCCAGCAGCCAAGATCAGGGGTATGGCTACACCTTC
-	TRBV6-6	TRBJ2-6	-	CASSQTISGANVLTF	TGTGCCAGCAGCCAAACCATCTCTGGGGCCAACGTCCTGACTTTC
TRBD2	TRBV4-1	TRBJ2-1	-	CASRQLAGVNEQFF	TGCGCCAGCAGACAACTAGCGGGAGTGAATGAGCAGTTCTTC
-	TRBV5-1	TRBJ2-7	-	CASSPRQGRGENEQYF	TGCGCCAGCAGCCCAAGACAAGGCAGGGGGGAGAACGAGCAGTACTTC
TRBD1	TRBV30	TRBJ1-5	-	CAWNRGGNQPQHF	TGTGCCTGGAACAGGGGCGGCAATCAGCCCCAGCATTTT
-	TRBV5-1	TRBJ2-2	-	CASSSGLGQRSSEELFF	TGCGCCAGCAGTTCGGGCTTGGGGCAGCGTAGCTCGGAGGAGCTGTTTTTT
TRBD2	TRBV11-2	TRBJ2-7	-	CASSLRGSSGGSYDEQYF	TGTGCCAGCAGCTTAAGGGGAAGTAGCGGGGGGTCCTACGACGAGCAGTACTTC
-	TRBV5-1	TRBJ2-1	once	CASSQDSSSYNEQFF	TGCGCCAGCAGTCAGGACTCAAGCTCCTACAATGAGCAGTTCTTC